The 22 T cell receptor beta chains below all came from one sample that was sequenced in a study of long-term antiretroviral therapy in people with HIV. Run at survey level, the immunoSEQ assay was version v3.0. Repertoires were generated with immunoSEQ multiplex PCR, while TCRdb's copy carries only in-frame clones and drops some. The sample gives about 23,000 clones, around four fifths of which show up once; about 12% is in the top ten. The sample in question was unsorted PBMCs, obtained 1.6 years after starting antiretroviral therapy. The receptor source for this set is a man aged 40-49 years with HIV.

This chain joins TRBV7-9 and TRBJ1-2, with TRBD1 matching over 7 bases. With 8 bases clipped from V and 0 bases from J, the junction kept 21 bases outside the gene matches. Germline V lookup: CDR1 SEHNR, CDR2 FQNEAQ (reference sequence). This CDR3 region has 19 residues. DNA for the CDR3: TGTGCCAGCGCCGGACTGGTTAAGGACAGGTATGGAGCTAACTATGGCTACACCTTC. Its translation is CASAGLVKDRYGANYGYTF.

The chain carries TRBV27 and TRBJ2-1; 8 positions agree with TRBD1. The trim removed 7 bases at V and 14 bases at J, leaving 13 bases unmatched. The CDR3 contains 13 residues. Germline CDR1 reads MNHEY; CDR2 reads SMNVEV (reference sequence). The CDR3 coding sequence is TGTGCCAGCAAAGTCGCCGGACAGGGTAAAGAGTTCTTC. Amino acid sequence: CASKVAGQGKEFF.

The gene calls are TRBV10-2 and TRBJ2-6; D might be TRBD1 (6 bases). The ends were cut back, 8 bases at V and 1 base at J, with 18 bases in the middle. The V gene's germline CDR1 is WSHSY and CDR2 SAAADI. The CDR3 contains 17 residues. The CDR3 DNA reads as TGCGCCAGCCTGGACAGCCTCTCGGTTTCTGGGGCCAACGTCCTGACTTTC. It encodes CASLDSLSVSGANVLTF.

The V and J genes are TRBV19 and TRBJ2-7; TRBD2 aligns across 7 bases. CDR3 length: 15 residues. From germline, CDR1 is LNHDA and CDR2 SQIVND (reference sequence). V trimming: 9 bases; J trimming: 3 bases; junction bases outside the gene matches: 14. For the CDR3, the DNA is TGTGCCAGCTCTTCGGGGACTACGAAGATCTACGAGCAGTACTTC. This sequence encodes CASSSGTTKIYEQYF.

The chain recombines TRBV7-3 with TRBJ1-1; D may be TRBD1 (5 bases). The CDR3 totals 16 residues. CDR1 SGHTA and CDR2 FQGTGA come from the germline V gene. Between the trimmed V and J ends, which lost 2 bases and 0 bases, there was a span of 13 bases. CDR3 in amino acids: CASSLGVGVLNTEAFF. CDR3 nucleotides: TGTGCCAGCAGCTTAGGGGTGGGGGTGTTGAACACTGAAGCTTTCTTT.

The chain couples TRBV27 to TRBJ1-5; maybe TRBD1 (5 bases). CDR1 and CDR2 (germline): MNHEY, SMNVEV (reference sequence). This CDR3 has 16 residues. Trimming removed 2 bases at V and 5 bases at J, with 16 bases between. CDR3: CASSLAGGQGDQPQHF. The CDR3 DNA is TGTGCCAGCAGTTTAGCGGGCGGGCAGGGAGATCAGCCCCAGCATTTT.

This clone was counted a few times. This chain connects TRBV6-5 to TRBJ1-5, with D possibly TRBD1 on 6 matching bases. The V gene lost 6 bases and the J gene lost 1 base, with 10 bases spanning the gap. The CDR3 spans 14 residues. Germline V gives CDR1 MNHEY, CDR2 SVGAGI. CDR3 DNA: TGTGCCAGCAGGCCAACAGGGAGCAATCAGCCCCAGCATTTT. This gives the protein CASRPTGSNQPQHF.

The chain carries TRBV2 and TRBJ2-1, with TRBD1 identical over 7 bases. Germline assignment: CDR1 SNHLY and CDR2 FYNNEI. The CDR3 runs 14 residues. With 5 bases clipped from V and 4 bases from J, the junction kept 5 bases outside the gene matches. The chain's CDR3 is CASSWDRSYNEQFF. CDR3 in DNA: TGTGCCAGCAGTTGGGACAGATCTTACAATGAGCAGTTCTTC.

The rearrangement links TRBV6-6 to TRBJ1-5; no reliable D call. This CDR3 is 16 amino acids long. With 6 bases removed from V and 5 bases from J, the gap between germline ends came to 20 bases. Germline assignment: CDR1 MNHNY and CDR2 SVGAGI (reference sequence). CDR3 sequence (DNA): TGTGCCAGCAGCCTCGCCCCCTCTGACCTGTATCAGCCCCAGCATTTT. Protein product: CASSLAPSDLYQPQHF.

The V call is TRBV5-1, the J call TRBJ2-6, with a tentative D call TRBD1 (6 bases). CDR1 is SGHRS and CDR2 is YFSETQ in the germline V gene. This CDR3 has 15 amino acids. Trimming took 4 bases from V and 0 from J, leaving 8 bases between them. This CDR3 reads CASSQGSSGANVLTF. The CDR3 DNA is TGCGCCAGCAGCCAGGGGAGCTCTGGGGCCAACGTCCTGACTTTC.

The V and J genes are TRBV4-1 and TRBJ2-3; the match to TRBD2 covers 8 bases. CDR1 MGHRA and CDR2 YSYEKL come from the germline V gene. The CDR3 totals 14 residues. Trimming cost V 4 bases and J 4 bases; bases outside gene matches: 4. This chain's CDR3 is CASSPGGGSDTQYF. DNA for the CDR3: TGCGCCAGCAGCCCGGGGGGGGGCTCAGATACGCAGTATTTT.

The chain links TRBV6-6 to TRBJ1-5, with 7 bases fitting TRBD1. Germline CDR1 is MNHNY and CDR2 is SVGAGI (reference sequence). V lost 2 bases and J lost 7; bases outside the gene matches: 8. The CDR3 length is 15 residues. This CDR3 is CASSYTDRRVQPQHF. The CDR3 region has the DNA TGTGCCAGCAGTTACACGGACAGGCGGGTGCAGCCCCAGCATTTT.

The rearrangement joins TRBV9 to TRBJ2-3; 8 bases fit TRBD2. Germline CDR1 is SGDLS and CDR2 is YYNGEE. Germline trimming cut 0 bases from V and 2 bases from J; bases unmatched to any gene: 8. The CDR3 runs 17 residues. CDR3 sequence reads: CASSVELGGGITDTQYF. The CDR3 region has the DNA TGTGCCAGCAGCGTAGAATTAGGCGGGGGGATCACAGATACGCAGTATTTT.

J is TRBJ2-2 and V is TRBV7-2, with unresolved D. This CDR3 has 12 residues. Trimming took off 5 bases at V and 6 bases at J, with 7 bases between the two ends. The germline V gene encodes CDR1 SGHTA and CDR2 FQGNSA. CDR3 nucleotide sequence: TGTGCCAGCAGCCAAATTTCCGGGGAGCTGTTTTTT. This sequence encodes CASSQISGELFF.

The genes are TRBV7-2 and TRBJ2-7; unclear D gene. Trimming took off 5 bases at V and 1 base at J, with 12 bases between the two ends. This CDR3 has 14 amino acids. The V gene's germline CDR1 is SGHTA and CDR2 FQGNSA. The CDR3 DNA is TGTGCCAGCAGCCCGATCGTCCAGTCCTACGAGCAGTACTTC. Encoded protein: CASSPIVQSYEQYF.

The rearrangement links TRBV29-1 to TRBJ1-1; no firm D call. The CDR3 is made up of 10 amino acids. Germline V gene data show CDR1 as SQVTM and CDR2 as ANQGSEA. V was trimmed by 1 base and J by 8 bases, leaving 5 bases between them. In nucleotides, the CDR3 is TGCAGCGTTGAAGGGGCGGAAGCTTTCTTT. Its translation is CSVEGAEAFF.

The J gene is TRBJ1-1, the V gene TRBV4-1; 8 positions agree with TRBD1. Germline assignment: CDR1 MGHRA and CDR2 YSYEKL. CDR3 size: 15 residues. After removal of 0 bases from V and 4 bases from J, the junction contained 4 bases not matched to a gene. The CDR3 protein is CASSQEYRGTTEAFF. The CDR3 DNA sequence: TGCGCCAGCAGCCAAGAATACAGGGGGACCACTGAAGCTTTCTTT.

This CDR3 is CASSLGTSGSWGYNEQFF. The CDR3 DNA is TGTGCCAGCAGCTTAGGGACTAGCGGGAGTTGGGGGTACAATGAGCAGTTCTTC. The chain combines TRBV13 with TRBJ2-1, with 12 bases fitting TRBD2. CDR3 length equals 18 residues. The germline CDR1 and CDR2 sequences are PRHDT and FYEKMQ (reference sequence). The V and J ends lost 0 bases and 4 bases, in that order; junction bases with no gene match: 7.

The chain employs TRBV10-3 and TRBJ1-5, with no clear D. The V gene's germline CDR1 is ENHRY and CDR2 SYGVKD. The CDR3 totals 13 residues. V was clipped by 11 bases and J by 4 bases, with 15 bases between them. Written as DNA, the CDR3 is TGTGCCGCCACCTCAGAAGAGAATCAGCCCCAGCATTTT. Protein sequence: CAATSEENQPQHF.

The chain links TRBV30 to TRBJ2-3, with D uncertain. CDR3 size: 13 residues. Germline V gene data show CDR1 as GTSNPN and CDR2 as SVGIG (reference sequence). Trimming stripped 4 bases from V and 3 bases from J, with 11 bases between. CDR3 DNA: TGTGCCTGGAATGCCCAACCGACAGATACGCAGTATTTT. Protein product: CAWNAQPTDTQYF.

The V call is TRBV30, the J call TRBJ1-2, with 8 bases fitting TRBD1. CDR1 is GTSNPN and CDR2 is SVGIG in the germline V gene (reference sequence). Trimming removed 0 bases from V and 4 bases from J; junction bases left unmatched: 7. The CDR3 has 15 amino acids. CDR3: CAWSVRQGRGYGYTF. CDR3 sequence (DNA): TGTGCCTGGAGTGTACGACAGGGGCGCGGCTATGGCTACACCTTC.

V and J are TRBV27 and TRBJ2-7; 7 positions match TRBD1. Germline-derived CDR1 and CDR2 are MNHEY and SMNVEV (reference sequence). CDR3 length equals 14 residues. J lost 4 bases, V lost 5 bases, and 8 bases had no gene match. This chain's CDR3 is CASSPEWDRYEQYF. In nucleotides, the CDR3 is TGTGCCAGCAGTCCCGAATGGGACAGATACGAGCAGTACTTC.